Described below is a single T cell receptor beta chain sequence and its context. Its antigen is undetermined. The data are from a study of T cell responses to AZD1222 COVID-19 vaccine. About the research overall: Second-dose intervals near 4 or 12 weeks were combined. Notes on the study in general: Recipients of two AZD1222 doses showed rising Spike-specific TCR breadth and depth. Baseline seropositives among AZD1222 recipients totaled only five to seven.

There are 16 residues in the CDR3. Measured with immunoSEQ multiplex PCR; TCRdb has only the in-frame clones, and not every one. The sample shows roughly 50,000 clones, around nine tenths of them seen only once. This TCR was sampled from an adult in good health. This specimen consisted of peripheral blood, obtained on day 0 of AZD1222 vaccination. The chain links TRBV21-1 to TRBJ2-3; the D call TRBD1 from the table was never checked on the DNA. TRBV21-1 is designated a pseudogene. Written as DNA, the CDR3 is TGTGCCAGCAGCATTGGGACAGGGGGCGGGGAAGATACGCAGTATTTT. It is translated as CASSIGTGGGEDTQYF.